This T cell receptor (beta chain) was captured by sequencing in a study of graft-versus-host responses after intestinal transplantation. The table came from immunoSEQ multiplex PCR; TCRdb's copy has only in-frame clones and leaves some out. The data hold 78,000 or so clones, with 80% to 90% observed a single time. This CDR3 has 14 amino acids. Germline CDR1 reads LNHDA; CDR2 reads SQIVND (reference sequence). Trimming stripped 3 bases from V and 4 bases from J, with 11 bases between. Study-level results: The study found high graft-versus-host to host-versus-graft clonal ratios in allografts of patients with graft-donor T cell macrochimerism. Association was observed between peak circulating GvH clone levels and early post-transplant HvG declines. Recipient bone marrow held GvH clones, some seen earlier in ileum or blood.

Notes on this clone: The antigen is undetermined.

The receptor was derived from a human donor who was the organ donor for an intestinal transplant. The chain uses TRBV19 and TRBJ2-3; no firm D call. Material: unstimulated CD8+ T cells sorted from spleen or lymph node cells, obtained before transplant. CDR3 bases: TGTGCCAGTAGTATGTATGGGGTTGCAGATACGCAGTATTTT. This translates into CASSMYGVADTQYF.